At least ten counts were recorded for the clone carrying this T cell receptor beta chain. The entry originates in a study of T-cell reconstitution after alpha-beta-depleted transplantation in children. CDR1 and CDR2 (germline): MNHNS, SASEGT. The CDR3 totals 13 residues. The V segment lost 11 bases and the J segment 1 base; nucleotides outside the gene matches: 8. Unique molecular identifiers were used to barcode this TCRbeta library. TCRdb independently ran MiXCR on the PCR reads; one entry per CDR3 protein. The sample consists of around 240,000 distinct CDR3 sequences, about 8.8% of them appearing once.

This sequence was found in a human donor who donated a stem cell graft to a child with SCID. The source material was PBMCs from the stem cell graft donor, sampled from the stem cell graft. The chain uses TRBV6-1 and TRBJ2-7; 7 bases agree with TRBD2. The CDR3 region is CAGRLAGSYEQYF. The CDR3 DNA is TGTGCCGGGCGACTAGCCGGTTCCTACGAGCAGTACTTC.